These 9 T cell receptor beta chains were all obtained from the same sample, sequenced in a study of blood T cell repertoires in COVID-19. Assay used: immunoSEQ multiplex PCR; TCRdb lists only in-frame clones, some missing. The table shows 65,000 to 95,000 clones, with approximately 90% occurring only once. Material: peripheral blood. These receptors were taken from a man aged 45 to 65 with active COVID-19.

The chain recombines TRBV4-1 with TRBJ2-7; perhaps TRBD2 as D (5 bases). Germline lookup yields CDR1 MGHRA and CDR2 YSYEKL. V shed 2 bases and J shed 6 bases, with 14 bases lying between them. This CDR3 spans 14 amino acids. The CDR3 is CASSQRGGGGEQYF. CDR3 coding DNA: TGCGCCAGCAGCCAAAGAGGTGGTGGAGGCGAGCAGTACTTC.

This clone has only a few counts. The chain links TRBV28 to TRBJ2-1; TRBD2 aligns across 8 bases. Trimming removed 6 bases from V and 7 bases from J; junction bases left unmatched: 17. This CDR3 comprises 17 residues. The germline gives CDR1 MDHEN, CDR2 SYDVKM. The CDR3, as DNA: TGTGCCAGCAGACCTCCCTCCCACGGGAGGGGTTTAAATGAGCAGTTCTTC. Protein product: CASRPPSHGRGLNEQFF.

This chain uses TRBV2 with TRBJ2-7; 7 nucleotides line up with TRBD1. Germline V gives CDR1 SNHLY, CDR2 FYNNEI. V lost 7 bases and J lost 3; bases outside the gene matches: 6. CDR3 length: 13 amino acids. The CDR3 region has the DNA TGTGCCAGCAAGAGGGGACAGCACTACGAGCAGTACTTC. Protein: CASKRGQHYEQYF.

This chain connects TRBV5-1 to TRBJ2-5; D is undetermined. The CDR3 runs to 13 residues. Germline values: CDR1 SGHRS, CDR2 YFSETQ. V was trimmed by 0 bases and J by 4 bases, leaving 7 bases between them. CDR3 in DNA: TGCGCCAGCAGCTTGGGCGATCTAGAGACCCAGTACTTC. Translated: CASSLGDLETQYF.

The chain uses TRBV27 and TRBJ2-7; 9 bases line up with TRBD1. The CDR3 has 17 amino acids. The ends lost 2 bases at V and 4 bases at J; junction bases unmatched: 12. From germline, CDR1 is MNHEY and CDR2 SMNVEV (reference sequence). The CDR3 DNA follows: TGTGCCAGCAGTTTAACCTCTATTGGACAGGGGTTTTACGAGCAGTACTTC. This sequence encodes CASSLTSIGQGFYEQYF.

J is TRBJ2-7 and V is TRBV3-1 (or the pseudogene TRBV3-2); TRBD1 aligns across 12 bases. The CDR3 is made up of 14 amino acids. V lost 5 bases and J lost 6; bases outside the gene matches: 5. From germline, CDR1 is LGHDT and CDR2 YNNKEL (reference sequence). The CDR3 DNA reads TGTGCCAGCAGCACTTGGGACAGGGGGCTCGAGCAGTACTTC. It specifies CASSTWDRGLEQYF.

This clone is a singleton in its sample. CDR3 loop: CASGVDRSYGYTF. For the CDR3, the DNA is TGTGCCAGCGGGGTGGACAGGTCCTATGGCTACACCTTC. The rearrangement links TRBV19 to TRBJ1-2, with 7 bases lining up with TRBD1. Per the germline V gene, CDR1 is LNHDA and CDR2 is SQIVND (reference sequence). V dropped 9 bases and J dropped 4; count of bases not matched to a gene: 8. CDR3 size: 13 residues.

This clone showed up just once. The same CDR3 also results from other DNA sequences found in this sample. The J gene is TRBJ2-7, the V gene TRBV11-3, with D possibly being TRBD1 (6 bases). CDR3 length: 14 residues. Germline CDR1 is SGHNT and CDR2 is YENEEA. Trimming shortened V by 1 base and J by 4 bases, and 11 bases separated the two germline ends. Written as DNA, the CDR3 is TGTGCCAGCAGCTTAGGAACAGGGCCTTACGAGCAGTACTTC. Translation: CASSLGTGPYEQYF.

The chain couples TRBV7-8 to TRBJ2-3, with 11 bases aligning to TRBD2. Germline lookup yields CDR1 SGHVS and CDR2 FQNEAQ. V gave up 6 bases and J gave up 0 bases; unmatched junction bases: 14. The CDR3 runs 19 residues. The CDR3 is CASRSARVRTSGSTDTQYF. The CDR3 DNA follows: TGTGCCAGCAGATCCGCGCGGGTGAGGACTAGCGGGAGCACAGATACGCAGTATTTT.